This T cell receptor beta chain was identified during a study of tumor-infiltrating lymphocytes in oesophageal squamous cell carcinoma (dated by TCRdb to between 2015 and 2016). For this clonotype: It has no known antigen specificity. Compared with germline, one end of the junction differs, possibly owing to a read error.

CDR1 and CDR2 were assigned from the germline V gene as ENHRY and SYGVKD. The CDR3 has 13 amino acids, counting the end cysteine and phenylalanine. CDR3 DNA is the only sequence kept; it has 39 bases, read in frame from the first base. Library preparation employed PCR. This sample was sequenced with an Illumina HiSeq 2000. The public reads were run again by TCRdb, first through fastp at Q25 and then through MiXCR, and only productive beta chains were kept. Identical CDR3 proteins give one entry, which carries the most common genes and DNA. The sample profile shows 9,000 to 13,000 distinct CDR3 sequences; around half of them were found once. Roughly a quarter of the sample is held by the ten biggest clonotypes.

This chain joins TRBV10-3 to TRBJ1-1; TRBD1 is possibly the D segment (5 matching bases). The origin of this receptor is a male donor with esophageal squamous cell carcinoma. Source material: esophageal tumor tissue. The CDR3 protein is CASSEQGYTEAFF. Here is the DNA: TGTGCCAGCAGTGAGCAGGGTTACACTGAAGCTTTCTTT.